The 9 T cell receptor beta chains in this list originate from one sample, sequenced in a study of OX40 agonist ivuxolimab in advanced cancers. Method: immunoSEQ multiplex PCR; TCRdb's copy keeps in-frame clones and lacks some. The sample includes approximately 87,000 clones, roughly 90% of them seen just once. The material was CD4+ or CD8+ T cells sorted from blood, obtained in a trial of the OX40 agonist ivuxolimab. The source is an adult with an advanced solid tumor such as melanoma, head and neck, liver or kidney cancer.

This clone was picked up one time. The chain carries TRBV5-1 and TRBJ1-1; D is unclear. The V end lost 0 bases, the J end lost 1 base, and 10 bases lay between the germline ends. The CDR3 length is 15 residues. CDR1 is SGHRS, CDR2 YFSETQ, per germline. As DNA, the CDR3 is TGCGCCAGCAGCTTGGGATGGGGTGCGAACACTGAAGCTTTCTTT. This sequence encodes CASSLGWGANTEAFF.

This clone was seen a handful of times. The genes are TRBV11-2 and TRBJ1-2, with D unresolved. The germline V gene has CDR1 SGHAT and CDR2 FQNNGV. The length of the CDR3 is 14 residues. V lost 3 bases to trimming and J lost 2 bases, with 10 bases between them. Written as DNA, the CDR3 is TGTGCCAGCAGCTTGTCCCGGACGAACTATGGCTACACCTTC. Its translation is CASSLSRTNYGYTF.

The chain uses TRBV19 and TRBJ2-5; perhaps D is TRBD1 or TRBD2 (6 bases each). Germline lookup yields CDR1 LNHDA and CDR2 SQIVND (reference sequence). This CDR3 contains 13 residues. V lost 11 bases, J lost 5 bases, and 18 bases lay in between. The CDR3 here is CASSWGAGETQYF. In DNA form, the CDR3 reads TGTGCCTCCTCCTGGGGGGCCGGTGAGACCCAGTACTTC.

The genes are TRBV27 and TRBJ1-5; unclear D gene. The germline V gene has CDR1 MNHEY and CDR2 SMNVEV (reference sequence). The CDR3 length is 13 residues. The germline V and J ends were trimmed by 3 bases and 4 bases, with 7 bases remaining between them. In DNA form, the CDR3 reads TGTGCCAGCAGTTTTTCCTCAAATCAGCCCCAGCATTTT. Translated, it gives CASSFSSNQPQHF.

This chain uses TRBV5-4 with TRBJ1-1; maybe TRBD1 (6 bases). V was clipped by 3 bases and J by 7 bases, with 13 bases between them. Germline V gene lookup returns CDR1 SGHNT and CDR2 YYREEE (reference sequence). CDR3 length: 13 residues. CDR3 amino acids: CASSSAQGIEAFF. DNA of the CDR3: TGTGCCAGCAGCTCGGCCCAGGGGATTGAAGCTTTCTTT. Full variable domain (missing parts from reference TRBV5-4 and TRBJ1-1): ETGVTQSPTHLIKTRGQQVTLRCSSQSGHNTVSWYQQALGQGPQFIFQYYREEENGRGNFPPRFSGLQFPNYSSELNVNALELDDSALYLCASSSAQGIEAFFGQGTRLTVV.

The CDR3 protein is CASSQVLDSLSSYNEQFF. In nucleotides, the CDR3 is TGCGCCAGCAGCCAAGTCCTGGACAGTCTGTCTTCCTACAATGAGCAGTTCTTC. The genes are TRBV4-1 and TRBJ2-1; tentative D call: TRBD1 (6 bases). CDR3 length: 18 amino acids. Trimming pared 1 base from V and 1 base from J, leaving 17 bases between. Germline V gives CDR1 MGHRA, CDR2 YSYEKL.

The chain combines TRBV11-2 with TRBJ2-1, with 7 nucleotides matching TRBD2. Unmatched junction bases numbered 12, after V lost 7 bases and J lost 0 bases. The CDR3 consists of 17 residues. Germline-derived CDR1 and CDR2 are SGHAT and FQNNGV. CDR3 coding DNA: TGTGCCAGCAACCCCGCGGTGGGGGGGTACTCCTACAATGAGCAGTTCTTC. It translates to CASNPAVGGYSYNEQFF.

As regards this clone: In the same sample, other DNA sequences code for this CDR3. The chain links TRBV4-3 to TRBJ2-7; D gene uncertain. Germline lookup yields CDR1 LGHNA and CDR2 YSLEER. V dropped 1 base and J dropped 0 bases, with 7 bases sitting between them. This CDR3 region has 14 residues. In nucleotides, the CDR3 is TGCGCCAGCAGCCAAGGTCCGTCCTCCTACGAGCAGTACTTC. Translation gives CASSQGPSSYEQYF.

The chain carries TRBV6-1 and TRBJ2-1; TRBD2 might be the D (6 bases). With 0 bases removed from V and 12 bases from J, the gap between germline ends came to 9 bases. Germline V gives CDR1 MNHNS, CDR2 SASEGT. The CDR3 is 12 residues long. The CDR3 spells CASSEAVGLQFF. In DNA form, the CDR3 reads TGTGCCAGCAGTGAAGCCGTGGGACTGCAGTTCTTC.